This TCR beta chain was recorded in a study of T cell repertoires in cytomegalovirus infection (dated by TCRdb to between 2018 and 2021). Regarding the research as a whole: The HLA type of each donor mattered for the analysis, because public TCR beta signatures pointed to carriage of CMV infection along with the matching HLA type.

The paper's findings and limits, for the study overall: The ex vivo response was dominated by HLA-C-restricted CMV-specific TCR beta clonotypes, and the single most frequent clonotype in two of eight donors was supplied by these HLA-C-restricted clonotypes. In both this cohort and an independent cohort of over 350 donors, the cumulative frequency of public TCR beta family members distinguished carriers of CMV infection plus the relevant HLA type.

V has 5 bases trimmed and J has 2 bases trimmed; junction bases matching no gene number 10. As encoded in the germline V gene (reference sequence), CDR1 is MNHNY while CDR2 is SVGAGI. Including cysteine and phenylalanine, the CDR3 has 17 amino acids. Here the CDR3 DNA is all that survives: 51 bases in frame from base 1. Notes on this clonotype: The antigen it recognizes is unknown. No per-base quality is available; no much larger clone lies one base away.

The instrument given in TCRdb is Illumina HiSeq 1500. Clones were called with MiXCR by TCRdb after fastp trimmed the public reads at Q25, and only in-frame beta chains were retained. Under each unique CDR3 protein, matching rows form one entry showing the most common genes and DNA. Here the sample has about 680,000 distinct CDR3 sequences; roughly 26% occur a single time. Of the sample, roughly 8% is held by the ten largest clones. The sequencing input was CD8+ T cells from PBMCs. The receptor chain draws on TRBV6-6 and TRBJ1-3; 9 bases in the middle match TRBD1. This clonotype was obtained from a human donor in good health (CMV status not recorded). Some clones in this sample may be carry-over from other donors' samples. The CDR3 region reads CASSRLGQGKTGNTIYF. The bases read TGTGCCAGCAGTCGACTGGGACAGGGAAAAACTGGAAACACCATATATTTT.